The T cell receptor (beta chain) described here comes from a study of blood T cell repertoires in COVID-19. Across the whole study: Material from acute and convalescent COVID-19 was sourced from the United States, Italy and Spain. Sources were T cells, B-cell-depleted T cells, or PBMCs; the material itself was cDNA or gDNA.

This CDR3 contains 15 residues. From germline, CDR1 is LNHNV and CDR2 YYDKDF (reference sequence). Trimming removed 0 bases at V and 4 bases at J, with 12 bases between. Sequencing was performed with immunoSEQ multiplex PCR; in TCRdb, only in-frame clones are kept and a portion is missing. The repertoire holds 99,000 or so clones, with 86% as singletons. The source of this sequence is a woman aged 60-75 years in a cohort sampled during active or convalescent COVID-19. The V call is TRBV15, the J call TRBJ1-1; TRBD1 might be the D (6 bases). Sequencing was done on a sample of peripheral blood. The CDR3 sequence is CATSRDLRGSTEAFF. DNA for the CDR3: TGTGCCACCAGCAGAGATCTTAGGGGGAGCACTGAAGCTTTCTTT.